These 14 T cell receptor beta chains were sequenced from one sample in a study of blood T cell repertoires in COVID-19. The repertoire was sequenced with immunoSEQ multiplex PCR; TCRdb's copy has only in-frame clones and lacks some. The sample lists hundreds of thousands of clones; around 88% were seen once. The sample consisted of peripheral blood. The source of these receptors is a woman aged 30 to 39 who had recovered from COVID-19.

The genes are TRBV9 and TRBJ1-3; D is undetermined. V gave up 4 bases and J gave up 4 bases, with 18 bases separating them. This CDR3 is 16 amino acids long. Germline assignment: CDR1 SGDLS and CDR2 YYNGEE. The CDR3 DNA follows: TGTGCCAGCAGCTCGAGATCCCTTCGGTCGGGAAACACCATATATTTT. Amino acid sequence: CASSSRSLRSGNTIYF.

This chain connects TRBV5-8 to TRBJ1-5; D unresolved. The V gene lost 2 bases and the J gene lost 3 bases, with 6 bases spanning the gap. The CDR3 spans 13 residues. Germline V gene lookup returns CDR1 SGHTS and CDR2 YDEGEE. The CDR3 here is CASSFRNNQPQHF. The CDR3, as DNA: TGTGCCAGCAGCTTCCGTAACAATCAGCCCCAGCATTTT.

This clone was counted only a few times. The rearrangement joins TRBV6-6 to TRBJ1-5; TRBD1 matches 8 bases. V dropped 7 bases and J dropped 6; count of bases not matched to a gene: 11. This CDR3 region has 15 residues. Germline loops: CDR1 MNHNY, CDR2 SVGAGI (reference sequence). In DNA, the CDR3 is TGTGCCAGCAACGGACAGGGCGGTATGGCTCAGCCCCAGCATTTT. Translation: CASNGQGGMAQPQHF.

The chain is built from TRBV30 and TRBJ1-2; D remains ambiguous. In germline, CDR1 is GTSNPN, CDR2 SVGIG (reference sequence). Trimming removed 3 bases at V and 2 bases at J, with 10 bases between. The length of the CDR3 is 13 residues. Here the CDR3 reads CAWSRGFNYGYTF. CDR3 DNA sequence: TGTGCCTGGAGCCGCGGCTTCAACTATGGCTACACCTTC.

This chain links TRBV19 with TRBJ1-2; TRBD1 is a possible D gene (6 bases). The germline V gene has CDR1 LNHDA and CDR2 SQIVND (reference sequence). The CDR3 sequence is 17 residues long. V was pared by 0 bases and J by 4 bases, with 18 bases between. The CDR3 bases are TGTGCCAGTAGTATAGATCTATTGGCAGGGGTTGGCTATGGCTACACCTTC. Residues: CASSIDLLAGVGYGYTF.

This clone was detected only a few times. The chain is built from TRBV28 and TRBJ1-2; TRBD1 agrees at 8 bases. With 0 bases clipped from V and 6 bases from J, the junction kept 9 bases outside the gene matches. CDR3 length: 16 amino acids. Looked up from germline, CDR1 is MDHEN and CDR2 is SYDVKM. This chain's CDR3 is CASSLWPSSTGDGYTF. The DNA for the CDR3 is TGTGCCAGCAGTTTATGGCCAAGCTCGACAGGGGATGGCTACACCTTC.

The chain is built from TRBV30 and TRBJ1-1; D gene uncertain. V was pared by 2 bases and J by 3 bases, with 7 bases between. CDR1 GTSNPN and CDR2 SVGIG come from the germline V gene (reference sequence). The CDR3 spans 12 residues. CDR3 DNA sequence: TGTGCCTGGAGTAGGAGATACACTGAAGCTTTCTTT. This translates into CAWSRRYTEAFF.

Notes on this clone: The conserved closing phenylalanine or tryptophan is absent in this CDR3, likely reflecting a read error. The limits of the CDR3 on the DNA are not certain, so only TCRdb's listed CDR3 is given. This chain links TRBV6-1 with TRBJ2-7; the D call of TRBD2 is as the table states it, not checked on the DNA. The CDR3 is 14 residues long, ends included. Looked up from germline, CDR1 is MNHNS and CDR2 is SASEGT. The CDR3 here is CASSERERLAGYWL.

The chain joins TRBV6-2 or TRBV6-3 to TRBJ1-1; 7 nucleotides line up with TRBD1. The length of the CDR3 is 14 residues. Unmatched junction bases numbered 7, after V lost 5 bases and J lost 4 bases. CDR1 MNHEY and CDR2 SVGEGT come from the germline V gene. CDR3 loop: CASSRTGVGTEAFF. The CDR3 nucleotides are TGTGCCAGCAGTAGAACAGGGGTGGGCACTGAAGCTTTCTTT.

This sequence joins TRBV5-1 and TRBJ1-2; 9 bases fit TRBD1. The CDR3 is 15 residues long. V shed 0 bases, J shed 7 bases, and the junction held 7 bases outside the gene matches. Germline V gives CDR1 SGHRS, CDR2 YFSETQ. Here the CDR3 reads CASSLGQGVSSGYTF. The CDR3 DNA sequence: TGCGCCAGCAGCTTGGGACAGGGGGTTTCGAGTGGCTACACCTTC.

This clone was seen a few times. The CDR3 coding sequence is TGTGCCAGCAGTTTGACAGGAAAACCATCGAACACCGGGGAGCTGTTTTTT. It is translated as CASSLTGKPSNTGELFF. V is TRBV28 and J is TRBJ2-2; D is possibly TRBD1 (6 bases). The germline V gene has CDR1 MDHEN and CDR2 SYDVKM. Trimming cost V 3 bases and J 0 bases, with 14 bases left between them. CDR3 length: 17 amino acids.

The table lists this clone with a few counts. CDR3: CASRLAGGVMNTEAFF. The CDR3, as DNA: TGCGCCAGCAGATTAGCAGGGGGCGTCATGAACACTGAAGCTTTCTTT. The rearrangement uses TRBV4-1 and TRBJ1-1; the match to TRBD1 covers 8 bases. The length of the CDR3 is 16 residues. J lost 0 bases, V lost 6 bases, and 9 bases had no gene match. Germline V CDR1 and CDR2: MGHRA, YSYEKL.

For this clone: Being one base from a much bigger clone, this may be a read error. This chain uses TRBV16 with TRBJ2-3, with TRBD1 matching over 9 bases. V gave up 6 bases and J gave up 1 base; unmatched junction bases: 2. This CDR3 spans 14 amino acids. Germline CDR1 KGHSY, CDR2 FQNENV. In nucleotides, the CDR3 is TGTGCCAGCAGTCGGACAGGGGGCACAGATACGCAGTATTTT. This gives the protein CASSRTGGTDTQYF.

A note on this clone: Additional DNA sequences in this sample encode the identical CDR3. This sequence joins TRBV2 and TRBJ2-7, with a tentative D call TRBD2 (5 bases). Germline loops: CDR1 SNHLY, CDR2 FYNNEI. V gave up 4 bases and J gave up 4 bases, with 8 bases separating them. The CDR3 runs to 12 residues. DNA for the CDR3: TGTGCCAGCAGTGTTGAGGGTTACGAGCAGTACTTC. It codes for CASSVEGYEQYF.